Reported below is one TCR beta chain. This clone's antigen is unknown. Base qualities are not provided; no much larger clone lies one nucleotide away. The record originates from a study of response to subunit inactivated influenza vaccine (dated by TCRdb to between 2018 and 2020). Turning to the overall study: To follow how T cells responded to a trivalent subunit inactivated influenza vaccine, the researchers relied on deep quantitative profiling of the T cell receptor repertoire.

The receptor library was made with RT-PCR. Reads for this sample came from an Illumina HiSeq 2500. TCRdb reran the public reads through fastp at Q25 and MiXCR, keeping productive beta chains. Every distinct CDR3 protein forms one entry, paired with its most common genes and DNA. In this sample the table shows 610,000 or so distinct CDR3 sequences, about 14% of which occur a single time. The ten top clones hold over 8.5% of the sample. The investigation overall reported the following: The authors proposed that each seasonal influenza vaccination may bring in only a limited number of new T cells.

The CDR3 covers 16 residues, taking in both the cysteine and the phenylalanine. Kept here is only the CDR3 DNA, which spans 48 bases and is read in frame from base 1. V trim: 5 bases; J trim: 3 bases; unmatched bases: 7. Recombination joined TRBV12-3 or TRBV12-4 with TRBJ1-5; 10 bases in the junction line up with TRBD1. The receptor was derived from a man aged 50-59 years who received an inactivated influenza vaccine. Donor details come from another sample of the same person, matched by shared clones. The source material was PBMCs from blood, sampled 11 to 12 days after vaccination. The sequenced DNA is TGTGCCAGCAGTCAAGGACAGGGGGGGACCAATCAGCCCCAGCATTTT. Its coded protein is CASSQGQGGTNQPQHF.